Presented here are 25 T cell receptor beta chains from one specimen sequenced in a study of blood T cells in healthy people across ages. A second PCR of about 6 to 11 cycles used a sample-barcoded 5' primer and a J-beta primer mix. TCRdb ran MiXCR on the 5' RACE reads and lists one entry per CDR3 protein. In the table there are 650,000 to 950,000 distinct CDR3 sequences, roughly 44% of which are singletons. Material: blood. The receptors stem from a man aged 55 to 70 in good health.

On this clonotype itself: A much bigger clone sits one base away, suggesting this may be a read error. The chain couples TRBV20-1 to TRBJ2-3; possibly TRBD1 or TRBD2 for D (6 bases each). This CDR3 has 15 residues. Per germline, CDR1 DFQATT and CDR2 SNEGSKA (reference sequence). The DNA for the CDR3 is TGCAGTGCTAGAGATATCGGGCCAGGGGAGGATACGCGGTATTTT. Amino acids: CSARDIGPGEDTRYF.

The V and J genes are TRBV10-3 and TRBJ2-1, with D unresolved. Germline CDR1 reads ENHRY; CDR2 reads SYGVKD. Trimming shortened V by 6 bases and J by 3 bases, and 9 bases separated the two germline ends. The CDR3 covers 13 residues. The CDR3, as DNA: TGTGCCATCAGACTTCCACTCTACAATGAGCAGTTCTTC. Protein sequence: CAIRLPLYNEQFF.

The V and J genes are TRBV20-1 and TRBJ2-3, with a weak D call TRBD2 (6 bases). The CDR3 extends over 15 amino acids. In germline, CDR1 is DFQATT, CDR2 SNEGSKA (reference sequence). Trimming shortened V by 0 bases and J by 0 bases, and 10 bases separated the two germline ends. CDR3: CSARDKGLSTDTQYF. The CDR3 coding sequence is TGCAGTGCTAGAGATAAGGGACTGAGCACAGATACGCAGTATTTT.

The sample holds a few counts of this clonotype. The V and J genes are TRBV7-6 and TRBJ2-1; D could derive from TRBD1 or TRBD2 (6 bases each). The CDR3 is 16 amino acids. Germline V gene sequence: CDR1 SGHVS, CDR2 FNYEAQ. Trimming took 2 bases from V and 4 from J, leaving 15 bases between them. The CDR3 loop is CASSLWGAGSYNEQFF. For the CDR3, the DNA is TGTGCCAGCAGCTTATGGGGGGCGGGGTCTTACAATGAGCAGTTCTTC. The entire variable domain, with the rest obtained from reference TRBV7-6 and TRBJ2-1, is as follows: GAGVSQSPRYKVTKRGQDVALRCDPISGHVSLYWYRQALGQGPEFLTYFNYEAQQDKSGLPNDRFSAERPEGSISTLTIQRTEQRDSAMYRCASSLWGAGSYNEQFFGPGTRLTVL.

The rearrangement uses TRBV20-1 and TRBJ1-5, with 9 nucleotides matching TRBD1. The junction had 6 bases not matched to a gene; V was cut back by 3 bases and J by 0 bases. Germline assignment: CDR1 DFQATT and CDR2 SNEGSKA (reference sequence). The CDR3 totals 16 residues. Written as DNA, the CDR3 is TGCAGTGCTAGGGGACAGGGAACGTATAGCAATCAGCCCCAGCATTTT. Protein sequence: CSARGQGTYSNQPQHF.

The gene calls are TRBV20-1 and TRBJ1-6; perhaps TRBD1 as D (5 bases). Trimming removed 0 bases from V and 4 bases from J, with 7 bases in between. This CDR3 spans 14 amino acids. Germline V gene sequence: CDR1 DFQATT, CDR2 SNEGSKA (reference sequence). CDR3 amino acids: CSARDQGYNSPLHF. The CDR3 bases are TGCAGTGCTAGAGACCAGGGTTATAATTCACCCCTCCACTTT.

This clonotype was detected only a few times. This chain uses TRBV2 with TRBJ2-7; D gene ambiguous. In germline, CDR1 is SNHLY, CDR2 FYNNEI. The CDR3 has 11 residues. V was cut by 7 bases and J by 0 bases, with 4 bases left in between. The CDR3 protein is CASKVSYEQYF. In DNA, the CDR3 is TGTGCCAGCAAGGTCTCCTACGAGCAGTACTTC.

This chain connects TRBV10-3 to TRBJ2-7; D is possibly TRBD2 (7 bases). V was trimmed by 11 bases and J by 0 bases, leaving 17 bases between them. Per the germline V gene, CDR1 is ENHRY and CDR2 is SYGVKD. This CDR3 spans 14 amino acids. The CDR3 DNA follows: TGTGCCGCCTCGAGCGGGACAAGCTCCTACGAGCAGTACTTC. Translation gives CAASSGTSSYEQYF.

Comments on this clonotype: This may stem from a read error, because a much larger clone lies one nucleotide away. The chain links TRBV12-3 or TRBV12-4 to TRBJ2-4; tentative D call: TRBD1 (5 bases). The DNA end lines up better with TRBJ2-7; the J call may be wrong. This CDR3 comprises 13 residues. DNA for the CDR3: TGTGCCAGCAGTCCTAACAGGATCCACGAGCAGTACTTC. This translates into CASSPNRIHEQYF.

This rearrangement joins TRBV20-1 to TRBJ1-5, with D perhaps TRBD1 (5 bases). This CDR3 has 15 residues. Germline V gene lookup returns CDR1 DFQATT and CDR2 SNEGSKA (reference sequence). The V end lost 1 base, the J end lost 0 bases, and 10 bases lay between the germline ends. CDR3 sequence: CSARGQGYSNQPQHF. The DNA for the CDR3 is TGCAGTGCTAGAGGTCAGGGTTATAGCAATCAGCCCCAGCATTTT.

This clonotype was detected only a few times. V usage is TRBV12-3 or TRBV12-4 and J usage is TRBJ2-1, with D maybe TRBD1 (5 bases). The V gene lost 2 bases and the J gene lost 5 bases, with 7 bases spanning the gap. This CDR3 spans 13 amino acids. DNA of the CDR3: TGTGCCAGCAGTTTAACAGGTAACAATGAGCAGTTCTTC. Translating it yields CASSLTGNNEQFF.

To note about this clonotype: Compared with germline, one end of the junction differs, possibly owing to a read error. The chain has TRBV6-1 and TRBJ2-3; 7 bases align to TRBD2. The CDR3 is 19 amino acids. Per germline, CDR1 MNHNS and CDR2 SASEGT. CDR3 loop: CASSERGPGRVVSTGTQYF. DNA of the CDR3: TGTGCCAGCAGTGAAAGAGGCCCAGGGAGGGTGGTTAGCACAGGTACGCAGTATTTT.

The genes are TRBV18 and TRBJ2-5, with 9 bases matching TRBD2. The CDR3 runs 20 residues. The germline V gene has CDR1 KGHSH and CDR2 LQKENI. With 3 bases clipped from V and 2 bases from J, the junction kept 19 bases outside the gene matches. The CDR3 spells CASSPAFFGRSGGLQETQYF. The CDR3 bases are TGTGCCAGCTCACCTGCGTTTTTCGGGAGAAGCGGGGGGTTACAAGAGACCCAGTACTTC.

As concerns this clonotype: A much larger clonotype is one base distant, so this may be a read error. This chain connects TRBV7-6 to TRBJ2-7, with D perhaps matching TRBD2 (6 bases). Per the germline V gene, CDR1 is SGHVS and CDR2 is FNYEAQ. Trimming took off 5 bases at V and 5 bases at J, with 19 bases between the two ends. This CDR3 is built from 15 residues. The CDR3 sequence: CASSRSDGGSDEQYF. DNA for the CDR3: TGTGCCAGCAGCCGATCAGACGGGGGTTCCGACGAGCAGTACTTC.

V and J are TRBV6-1 and TRBJ1-4, with D perhaps TRBD1 (5 bases). Per germline, CDR1 MNHNS and CDR2 SASEGT. The CDR3 covers 15 residues. Between the trimmed V and J ends, which lost 6 bases and 2 bases, there was a span of 13 bases. The CDR3 loop reads CASSPGGTTNEKLFF. The CDR3 DNA reads TGTGCCAGCAGCCCCGGGGGGACGACTAATGAAAAACTGTTTTTT.

The CDR3 is CASSSGHERFSDGYTF. The DNA of the CDR3 is TGTGCCAGCAGCTCGGGACATGAGAGGTTTTCGGACGGCTACACCTTC. This chain connects TRBV5-6 to TRBJ1-2, with D possibly matching TRBD1 (6 bases). Germline-derived CDR1 and CDR2 are SGHDT and YYEEEE. Trimming shortened V by 3 bases and J by 8 bases, and 23 bases separated the two germline ends. The CDR3 spans 16 residues.

Turning to this clonotype: The junction departs from the called germline gene at one end, perhaps through a read error. This sequence joins TRBV27 and TRBJ2-3; D is undetermined. The CDR3 has 15 residues. Germline V lookup: CDR1 MNHEY, CDR2 SMNVEV (reference sequence). CDR3 in amino acids: CASSLSLFSTDTQYF. In DNA, the CDR3 is TGTGCCAGCAGTTTATCCCTTTTTAGCACAGATACTCAGTATTTT.

The chain recombines TRBV7-2 with TRBJ2-3; no reliable D call. Per the germline V gene, CDR1 is SGHTA and CDR2 is FQGNSA. CDR3 length equals 12 residues. Trimming removed 4 bases from V and 8 bases from J, with 10 bases in between. Here the CDR3 reads CASSSDSGTQYF. Here the CDR3 DNA reads TGTGCCAGCAGCTCCGACTCCGGTACGCAGTATTTT. Full variable domain (rest looked up from reference TRBV7-2 and TRBJ2-3): GAGVSQSPSNKVTEKGKDVELRCDPISGHTALYWYRQSLGQGLEFLIYFQGNSAPDKSGLPSDRFSAERTGGSVSTLTIQRTQQEDSAVYLCASSSDSGTQYFGPGTRLTVL.

This clonotype was observed a handful of times. CDR3 DNA sequence: TGCGCCAGCAGCCACTTTTGGGGCTCCCAAGAGACCCAGTACTTC. It is translated as CASSHFWGSQETQYF. The chain employs TRBV4-3 and TRBJ2-5; maybe TRBD1 (5 bases). The CDR3 length is 15 residues. Germline lookup yields CDR1 LGHNA and CDR2 YSLEER. The V end was cut by 3 bases, the J end by 1 base, with 12 bases between.

This clonotype was counted only a few times. The chain recombines TRBV7-9 with TRBJ1-1; no reliable D call. Germline CDR1 and CDR2: SEHNR and FQNEAQ (reference sequence). The ends were cut back, 3 bases at V and 1 base at J, with 15 bases in the middle. The CDR3 covers 16 residues. The CDR3 spells CASSFDGARANTEAFF. In nucleotides, the CDR3 is TGTGCCAGCAGCTTTGACGGAGCCCGGGCGAACACTGAAGCTTTCTTT.

This clonotype was observed a few times. The chain employs TRBV20-1 and TRBJ1-6, with 8 bases that match TRBD1. The germline gives CDR1 DFQATT, CDR2 SNEGSKA (reference sequence). Trimming took 1 base from V and 7 from J; bases not matched to a gene: 3. This CDR3 has 14 amino acids. The CDR3 nucleotides are TGCAGTGCTAGAGGCCGGGACAGGAATTCACCCCTCCACTTT. It codes for CSARGRDRNSPLHF.

The rearrangement links TRBV29-1 to TRBJ2-1, with D possibly TRBD1 on 5 matching bases. Germline CDR1 is SQVTM and CDR2 is ANQGSEA. The V end lost 6 bases, the J end lost 5 bases, and 17 bases lay between the germline ends. This CDR3 comprises 14 residues. The CDR3 DNA follows: TGCAGCGTCGACCTCGACAGTCCCGACAATGAGCAGTTCTTC. It is translated as CSVDLDSPDNEQFF.

This clonotype was found a few times. In DNA, the CDR3 is TGTGCCACCAGTGATCTTTATGACAGCACAGATACGCAGTATTTT. Translating gives CATSDLYDSTDTQYF. The V and J genes are TRBV24-1 and TRBJ2-3; D call uncertain. Germline V gene lookup returns CDR1 KGHDR and CDR2 SFDVKD. This CDR3 has 15 amino acids. V was pared by 3 bases and J by 0 bases, with 9 bases between.

V and J are TRBV7-2 and TRBJ1-4; D might be TRBD1 (6 bases). There are 15 residues in the CDR3. Germline V CDR1 and CDR2: SGHTA, FQGNSA. Trimming left V 4 bases short and J 6 bases short, with 15 bases between. The CDR3 region is CASSSSKGGDEKLFF. CDR3 sequence (DNA): TGTGCCAGCAGCTCCTCTAAAGGGGGGGATGAAAAACTGTTTTTT.

The table lists this clonotype with a few counts. The V and J genes are TRBV15 and TRBJ2-2; 9 positions match TRBD2. The CDR3 extends over 13 amino acids. Per the germline V gene, CDR1 is LNHNV and CDR2 is YYDKDF (reference sequence). The trim removed 11 bases at V and 4 bases at J, leaving 5 bases unmatched. The chain's CDR3 is CASSGASTGELFF. CDR3 nucleotides: TGTGCCTCTAGCGGGGCGAGCACCGGGGAGCTGTTTTTT.